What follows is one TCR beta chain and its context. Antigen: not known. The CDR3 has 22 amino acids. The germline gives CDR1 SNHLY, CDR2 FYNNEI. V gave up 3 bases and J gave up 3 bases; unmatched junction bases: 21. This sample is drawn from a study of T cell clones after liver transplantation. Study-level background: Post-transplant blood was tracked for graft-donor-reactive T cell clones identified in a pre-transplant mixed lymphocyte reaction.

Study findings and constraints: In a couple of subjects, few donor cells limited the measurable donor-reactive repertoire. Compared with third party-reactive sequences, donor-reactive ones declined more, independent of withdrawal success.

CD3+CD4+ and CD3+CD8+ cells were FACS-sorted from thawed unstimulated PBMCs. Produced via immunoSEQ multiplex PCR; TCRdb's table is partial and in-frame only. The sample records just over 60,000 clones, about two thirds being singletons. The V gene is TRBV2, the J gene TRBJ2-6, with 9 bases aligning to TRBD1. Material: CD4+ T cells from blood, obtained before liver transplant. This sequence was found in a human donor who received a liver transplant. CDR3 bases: TGTGCCAGCAGTGATCGACCCTACCCCCCCGGGACAGGGTGGGGTGGGGCCAACGTCCTGACTTTC. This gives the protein CASSDRPYPPGTGWGGANVLTF. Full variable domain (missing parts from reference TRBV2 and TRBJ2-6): EPEVTQTPSHQVTQMGQEVILRCVPISNHLYFYWYRQILGQKVEFLVSFYNNEISEKSEIFDDQFSVERPDGSNFTLKIRSTKLEDSAMYFCASSDRPYPPGTGWGGANVLTFGAGSRLTVL.